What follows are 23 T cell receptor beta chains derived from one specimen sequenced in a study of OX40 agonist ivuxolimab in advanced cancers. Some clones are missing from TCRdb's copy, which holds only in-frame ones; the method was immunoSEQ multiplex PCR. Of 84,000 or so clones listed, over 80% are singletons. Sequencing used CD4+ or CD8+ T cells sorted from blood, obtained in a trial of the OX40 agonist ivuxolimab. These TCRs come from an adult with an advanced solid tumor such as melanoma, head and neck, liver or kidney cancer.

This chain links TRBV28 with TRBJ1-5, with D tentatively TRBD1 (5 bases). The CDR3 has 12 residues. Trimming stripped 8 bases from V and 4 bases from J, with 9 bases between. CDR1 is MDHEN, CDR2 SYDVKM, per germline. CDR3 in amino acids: CASGGLNQPQHF. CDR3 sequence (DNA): TGTGCCAGCGGGGGACTAAATCAGCCCCAGCATTTT.

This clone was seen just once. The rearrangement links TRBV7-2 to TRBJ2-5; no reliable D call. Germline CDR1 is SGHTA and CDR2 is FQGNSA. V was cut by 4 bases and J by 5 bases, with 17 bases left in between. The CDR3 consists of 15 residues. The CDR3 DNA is TGTGCCAGCAGCTACCCCGGAAGGATAGGGGAGACCCAGTACTTC. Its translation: CASSYPGRIGETQYF.

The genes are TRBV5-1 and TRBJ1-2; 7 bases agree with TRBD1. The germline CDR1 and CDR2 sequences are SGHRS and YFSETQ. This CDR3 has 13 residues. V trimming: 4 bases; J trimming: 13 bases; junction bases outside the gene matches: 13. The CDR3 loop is CASSPGLGQEITF. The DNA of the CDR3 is TGCGCCAGCAGCCCAGGACTTGGACAGGAAATCACCTTC.

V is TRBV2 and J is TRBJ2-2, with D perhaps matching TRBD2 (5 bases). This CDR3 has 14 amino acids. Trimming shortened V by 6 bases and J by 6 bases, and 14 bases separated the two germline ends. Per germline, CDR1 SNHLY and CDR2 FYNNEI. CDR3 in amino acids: CASSGVANAGELFF. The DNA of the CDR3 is TGTGCCAGCAGCGGGGTCGCTAACGCCGGGGAGCTGTTTTTT. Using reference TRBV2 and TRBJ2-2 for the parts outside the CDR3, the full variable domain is EPEVTQTPSHQVTQMGQEVILRCVPISNHLYFYWYRQILGQKVEFLVSFYNNEISEKSEIFDDQFSVERPDGSNFTLKIRSTKLEDSAMYFCASSGVANAGELFFGEGSRLTVL.

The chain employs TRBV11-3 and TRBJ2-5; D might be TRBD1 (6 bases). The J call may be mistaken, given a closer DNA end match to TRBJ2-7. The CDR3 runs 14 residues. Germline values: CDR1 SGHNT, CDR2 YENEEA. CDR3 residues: CASSGGASSYEQYF. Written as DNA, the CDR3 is TGTGCCAGCAGCGGGGGCGCCAGCTCCTACGAGCAGTACTTC.

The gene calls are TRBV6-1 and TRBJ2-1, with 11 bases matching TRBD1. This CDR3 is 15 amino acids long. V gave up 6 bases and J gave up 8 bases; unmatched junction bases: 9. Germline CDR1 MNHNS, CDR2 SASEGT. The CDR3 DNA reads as TGTGCCAGCAGACAAGGACAGGGGGCGGCGGATGAGCAGTTCTTC. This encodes CASRQGQGAADEQFF.

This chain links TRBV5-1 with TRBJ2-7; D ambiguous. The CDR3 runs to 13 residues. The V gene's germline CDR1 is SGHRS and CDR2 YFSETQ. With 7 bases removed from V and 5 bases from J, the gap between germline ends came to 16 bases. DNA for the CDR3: TGCGCCAGCCGGGTCCCCGAAAGGGACGAGCAGTACTTC. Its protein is CASRVPERDEQYF.

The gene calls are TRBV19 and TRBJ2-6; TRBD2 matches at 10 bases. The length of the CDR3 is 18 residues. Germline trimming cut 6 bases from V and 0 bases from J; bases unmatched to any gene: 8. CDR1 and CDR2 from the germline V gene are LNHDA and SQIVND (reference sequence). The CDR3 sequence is CASSSPSGGVSGANVLTF. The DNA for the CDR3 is TGTGCCAGTAGCTCCCCTAGCGGGGGTGTCTCTGGGGCCAACGTCCTGACTTTC.

CDR3: CAVGRQEETQYF. Here the CDR3 DNA reads TGTGCCGTTGGTCGACAGGAAGAGACCCAGTACTTC. The chain joins TRBV10-3 to TRBJ2-5; perhaps TRBD1 as D (6 bases). CDR1 ENHRY and CDR2 SYGVKD come from the germline V gene. The V and J ends lost 11 bases and 3 bases respectively, with 13 bases between them. CDR3 length equals 12 residues.

CDR3 sequence: CASSPGSSSYTEAFF. CDR3 bases: TGTGCCAGCTCACCAGGGTCCAGTTCTTACACTGAAGCTTTCTTT. The chain couples TRBV18 to TRBJ1-1; no definite D call. The CDR3 runs to 15 residues. V dropped 2 bases and J dropped 3 bases, with 13 bases sitting between them. Germline V gene sequence: CDR1 KGHSH, CDR2 LQKENI.

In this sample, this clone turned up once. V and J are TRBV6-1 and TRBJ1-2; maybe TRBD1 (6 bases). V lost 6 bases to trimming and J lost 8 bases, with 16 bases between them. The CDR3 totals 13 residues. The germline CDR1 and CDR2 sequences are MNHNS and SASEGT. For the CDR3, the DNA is TGTGCCAGCAGCGGGGCGGCAGGGGAAGGCTACACCTTC. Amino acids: CASSGAAGEGYTF.

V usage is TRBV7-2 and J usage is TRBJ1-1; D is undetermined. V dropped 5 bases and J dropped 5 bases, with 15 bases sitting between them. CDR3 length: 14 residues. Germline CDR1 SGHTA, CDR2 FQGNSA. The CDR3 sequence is CASSKNPVLTEAFF. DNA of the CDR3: TGTGCCAGCAGCAAAAACCCAGTGTTAACTGAAGCTTTCTTT.

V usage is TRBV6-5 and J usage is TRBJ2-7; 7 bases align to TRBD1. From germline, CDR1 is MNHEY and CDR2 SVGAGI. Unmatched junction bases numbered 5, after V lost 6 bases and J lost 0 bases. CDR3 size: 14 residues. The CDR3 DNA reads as TGTGCCAGCAGCCGTGGGACAGTCTCCTACGAGCAGTACTTC. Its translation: CASSRGTVSYEQYF.

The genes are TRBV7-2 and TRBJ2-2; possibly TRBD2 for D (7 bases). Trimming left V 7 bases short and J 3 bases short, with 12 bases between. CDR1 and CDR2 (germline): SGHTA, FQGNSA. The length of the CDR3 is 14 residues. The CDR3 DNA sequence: TGTGCCAGCATAGGGGGGGCGTACACCGGGGAGCTGTTTTTT. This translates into CASIGGAYTGELFF.

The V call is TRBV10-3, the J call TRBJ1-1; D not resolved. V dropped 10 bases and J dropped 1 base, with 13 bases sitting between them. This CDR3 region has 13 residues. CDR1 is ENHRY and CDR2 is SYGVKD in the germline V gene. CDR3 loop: CATIRDANTEAFF. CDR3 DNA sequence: TGTGCCACCATTCGAGACGCGAACACTGAAGCTTTCTTT.

The CDR3 loop is CASRESANYGYTF. The CDR3 nucleotides are TGTGCCAGCAGGGAATCAGCTAACTATGGCTACACCTTC. The chain has TRBV6-1 and TRBJ1-2; D is uncertain. Between the trimmed V and J ends, which lost 6 bases and 0 bases, there was a span of 8 bases. Germline V gene lookup returns CDR1 MNHNS and CDR2 SASEGT. The CDR3 loop spans 13 amino acids.

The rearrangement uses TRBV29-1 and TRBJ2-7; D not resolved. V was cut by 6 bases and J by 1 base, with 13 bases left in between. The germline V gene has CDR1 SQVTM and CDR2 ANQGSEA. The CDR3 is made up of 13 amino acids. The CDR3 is CSVVLGPSYEQYF. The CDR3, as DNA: TGCAGCGTGGTACTTGGCCCTTCCTACGAGCAGTACTTC.

The CDR3 loop is CASSPETGSRSPLHF. CDR3 nucleotides: TGTGCCAGCTCACCAGAGACAGGGTCTCGGTCACCCCTCCACTTT. This chain connects TRBV18 to TRBJ1-6; 7 bases are shared with TRBD1. Germline V gene data show CDR1 as KGHSH and CDR2 as LQKENI. V lost 2 bases, J lost 10 bases, and 8 bases stayed unmatched. CDR3 length: 15 residues.

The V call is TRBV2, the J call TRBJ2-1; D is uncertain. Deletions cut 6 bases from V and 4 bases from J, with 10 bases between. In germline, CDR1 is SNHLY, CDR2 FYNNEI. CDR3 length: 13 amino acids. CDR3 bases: TGTGCCAGCAGGGTAGGGCTGTACAATGAGCAGTTCTTC. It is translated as CASRVGLYNEQFF.

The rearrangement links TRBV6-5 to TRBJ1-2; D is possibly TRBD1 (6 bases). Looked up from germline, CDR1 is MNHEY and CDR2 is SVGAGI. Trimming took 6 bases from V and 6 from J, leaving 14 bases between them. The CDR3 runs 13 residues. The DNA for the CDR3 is TGTGCCAGCAGGCCGATAAGACAGGATGGCTACACCTTC. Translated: CASRPIRQDGYTF.

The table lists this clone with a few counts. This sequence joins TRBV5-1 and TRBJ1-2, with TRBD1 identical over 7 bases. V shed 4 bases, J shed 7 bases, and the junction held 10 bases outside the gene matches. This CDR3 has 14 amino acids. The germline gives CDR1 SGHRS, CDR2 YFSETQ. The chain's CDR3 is CASSPGTQGTGYTF. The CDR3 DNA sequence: TGCGCCAGCAGCCCCGGAACACAGGGGACTGGCTACACCTTC. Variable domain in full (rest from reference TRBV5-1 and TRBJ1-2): KAGVTQTPRYLIKTRGQQVTLSCSPISGHRSVSWYQQTPGQGLQFLFEYFSETQRNKGNFPGRFSGRQFSNSRSEMNVSTLELGDSALYLCASSPGTQGTGYTFGSGTRLTVV.

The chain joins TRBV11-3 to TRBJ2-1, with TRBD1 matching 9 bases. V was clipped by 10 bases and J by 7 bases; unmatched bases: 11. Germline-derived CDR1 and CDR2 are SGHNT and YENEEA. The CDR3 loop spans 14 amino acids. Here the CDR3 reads CAIPTGGAKNEQFF. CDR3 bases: TGTGCCATACCAACAGGGGGCGCGAAAAATGAGCAGTTCTTC.

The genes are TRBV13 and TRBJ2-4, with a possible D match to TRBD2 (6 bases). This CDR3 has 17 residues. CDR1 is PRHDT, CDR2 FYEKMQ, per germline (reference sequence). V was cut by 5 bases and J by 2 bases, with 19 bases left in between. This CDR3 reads CASSPGRDGGTKNIQYF. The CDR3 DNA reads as TGTGCCAGCAGCCCGGGCAGGGATGGAGGGACCAAAAACATTCAGTACTTC.